The entry below describes one T cell receptor (beta chain). This CDR3 region has 14 residues. Trimming pared 3 bases from V and 0 bases from J, leaving 9 bases between. Germline CDR1 SGHDT, CDR2 YYEEEE. The source of the sample is a study of cytomegalovirus exposure and HLA in healthy donors. Overall study: Around 76% of more than 300 genotyped donors fell in the Caucasian-associated ancestry cluster.

The PCR used 60 Vbeta and 13 Jbeta primers. The table came from immunoSEQ multiplex PCR; TCRdb's copy has only in-frame clones and leaves some out. The sample lists around 100,000 clones, less than 85% occurring once. Sequencing was performed on PBMCs. This TCR was recovered from a woman younger than 35 in good health and CMV-seropositive. The V gene is TRBV5-6, the J gene TRBJ1-1; D remains unclear. CDR3 region: CASSSGAMNTEAFF. Here the CDR3 DNA reads TGTGCCAGCAGCTCCGGAGCCATGAACACTGAAGCTTTCTTT.